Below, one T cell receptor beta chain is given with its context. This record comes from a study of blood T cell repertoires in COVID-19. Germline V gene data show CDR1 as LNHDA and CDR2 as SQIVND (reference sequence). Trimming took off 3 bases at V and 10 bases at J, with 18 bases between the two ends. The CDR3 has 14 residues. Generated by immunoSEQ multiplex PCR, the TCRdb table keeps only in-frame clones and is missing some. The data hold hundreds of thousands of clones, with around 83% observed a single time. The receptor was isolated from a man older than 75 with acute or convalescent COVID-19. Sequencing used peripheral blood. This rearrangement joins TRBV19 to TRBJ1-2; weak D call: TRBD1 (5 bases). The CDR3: CASSITTGTSDYTF. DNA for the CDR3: TGTGCCAGTAGTATCACAACCGGGACTTCGGACTACACCTTC.